This TCR beta chain comes out of a study of cytomegalovirus exposure and HLA in healthy donors. Overall study findings and caveats: Accurate prediction of most subjects' HLA-A and HLA-B alleles from TCR beta sequences was reported. Most observed TCR sequences were rare, whereas some public TCRs were detected in many donors. Sequencing likely generated an artifact that appeared as a cluster of highly shared sequence variants.

As concerns this clone: Its antigen is undetermined.

The PCR had 60 Vbeta and 13 Jbeta primers. Generated by immunoSEQ multiplex PCR, the TCRdb table keeps only in-frame clones and is missing some. This table has around 190,000 clones, around 75% appearing once. Per the germline V gene, CDR1 is MNHNY and CDR2 is SVGAGI (reference sequence). This CDR3 is built from 16 residues. V shed 6 bases, J shed 0 bases, and the junction held 8 bases outside the gene matches. The sample comprised PBMCs. The chain uses TRBV6-6 and TRBJ1-3; 7 nucleotides line up with TRBD1. The clonotype comes from a woman aged 30 to 39 in good health and CMV-seropositive. CDR3 sequence: CASSHRDSLSGNTIYF. The CDR3 nucleotides are TGTGCCAGCAGCCACCGGGACAGCCTCTCTGGAAACACCATATATTTT.